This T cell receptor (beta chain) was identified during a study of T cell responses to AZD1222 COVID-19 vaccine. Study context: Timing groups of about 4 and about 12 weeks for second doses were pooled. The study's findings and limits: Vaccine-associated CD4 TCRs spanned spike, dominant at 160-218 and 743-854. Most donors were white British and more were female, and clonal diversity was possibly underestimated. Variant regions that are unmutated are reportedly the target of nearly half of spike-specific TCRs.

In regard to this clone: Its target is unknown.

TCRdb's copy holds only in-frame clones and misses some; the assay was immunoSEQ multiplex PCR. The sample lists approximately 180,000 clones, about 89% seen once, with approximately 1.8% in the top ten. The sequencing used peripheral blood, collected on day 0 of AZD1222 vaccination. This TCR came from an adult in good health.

Here the CDR3 DNA reads TGCGCCAGCAGCTATAGGACTAGCGGGATCACAGATACGCAGTATTTT. It translates to CASSYRTSGITDTQYF. The gene calls are TRBV5-1 and TRBJ2-3, with 12 bases that match TRBD2. The CDR3 runs to 16 residues. The V gene's germline CDR1 is SGHRS and CDR2 YFSETQ. V lost 3 bases, J lost 2 bases, and 4 bases stayed unmatched.